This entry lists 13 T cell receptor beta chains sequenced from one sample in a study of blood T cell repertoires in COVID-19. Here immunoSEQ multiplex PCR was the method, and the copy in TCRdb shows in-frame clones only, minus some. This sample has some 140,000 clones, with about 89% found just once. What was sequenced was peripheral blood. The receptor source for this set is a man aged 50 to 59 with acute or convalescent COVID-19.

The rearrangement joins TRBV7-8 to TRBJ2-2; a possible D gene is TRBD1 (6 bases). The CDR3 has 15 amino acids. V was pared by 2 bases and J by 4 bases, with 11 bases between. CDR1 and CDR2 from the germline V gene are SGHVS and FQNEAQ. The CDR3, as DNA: TGTGCCAGCAGCTTACCAGGGGTGGTCACCGGGGAGCTGTTTTTT. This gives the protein CASSLPGVVTGELFF.

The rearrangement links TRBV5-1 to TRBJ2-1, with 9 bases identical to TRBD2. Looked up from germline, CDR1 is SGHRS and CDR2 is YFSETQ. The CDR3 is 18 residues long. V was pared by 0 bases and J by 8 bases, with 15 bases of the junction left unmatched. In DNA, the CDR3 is TGCGCCAGCAGCTTGGGTTGGCGGGAGGGCCTTATGGGAGATGAGCAGTTCTTC. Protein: CASSLGWREGLMGDEQFF.

CDR3 in DNA: TGTGCCAGCAGCCACGGGACAGGGGCGGAAGCTTTCTTT. Encoded protein: CASSHGTGAEAFF. The chain uses TRBV7-9 and TRBJ1-1; 10 nucleotides agree with TRBD1. Germline V CDR1 and CDR2: SEHNR, FQNEAQ (reference sequence). The CDR3 consists of 13 residues. Trimming removed 5 bases from V and 8 bases from J; junction bases left unmatched: 5.

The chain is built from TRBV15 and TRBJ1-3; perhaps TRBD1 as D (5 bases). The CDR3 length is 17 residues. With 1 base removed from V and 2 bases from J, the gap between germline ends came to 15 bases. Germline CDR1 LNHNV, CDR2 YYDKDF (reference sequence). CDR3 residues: CATSRVGTPATGNTIYF. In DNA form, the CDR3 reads TGTGCCACCAGCAGAGTCGGGACTCCGGCGACTGGAAACACCATATATTTT.

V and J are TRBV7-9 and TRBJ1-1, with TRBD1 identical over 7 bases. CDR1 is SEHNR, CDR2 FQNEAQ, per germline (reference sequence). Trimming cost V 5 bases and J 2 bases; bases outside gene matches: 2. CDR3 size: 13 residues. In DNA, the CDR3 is TGTGCCAGCAGCGACAGGGCCAACACTGAAGCTTTCTTT. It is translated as CASSDRANTEAFF. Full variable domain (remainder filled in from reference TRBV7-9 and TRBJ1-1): DTGVSQNPRHKITKRGQNVTFRCDPISEHNRLYWYRQTLGQGPEFLTYFQNEAQLEKSRLLSDRFSAERPKGSFSTLEIQRTEQGDSAMYLCASSDRANTEAFFGQGTRLTVV.

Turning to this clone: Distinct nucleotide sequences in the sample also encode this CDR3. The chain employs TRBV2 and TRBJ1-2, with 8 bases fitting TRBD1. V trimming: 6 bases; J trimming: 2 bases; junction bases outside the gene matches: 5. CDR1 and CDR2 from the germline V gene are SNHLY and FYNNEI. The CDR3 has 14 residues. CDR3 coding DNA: TGTGCCAGCAGCCCACAGGGGGAAAACTATGGCTACACCTTC. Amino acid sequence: CASSPQGENYGYTF.

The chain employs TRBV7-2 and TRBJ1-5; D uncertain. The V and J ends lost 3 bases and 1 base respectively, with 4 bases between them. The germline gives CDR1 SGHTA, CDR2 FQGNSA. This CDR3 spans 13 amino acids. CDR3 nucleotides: TGTGCCAGCAGCTTGAGAAGCAATCAGCCCCAGCATTTT. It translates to CASSLRSNQPQHF.

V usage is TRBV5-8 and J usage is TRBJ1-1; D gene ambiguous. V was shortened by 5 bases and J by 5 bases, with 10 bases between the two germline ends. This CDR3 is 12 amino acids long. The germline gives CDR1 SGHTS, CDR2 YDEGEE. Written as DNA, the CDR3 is TGTGCCAGCAGAAGAGGTGGGACTGAAGCTTTCTTT. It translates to CASRRGGTEAFF.

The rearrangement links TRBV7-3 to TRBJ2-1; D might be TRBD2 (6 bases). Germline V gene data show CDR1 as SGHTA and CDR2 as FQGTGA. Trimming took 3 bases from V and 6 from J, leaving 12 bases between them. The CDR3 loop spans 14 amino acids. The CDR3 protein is CASSLGGNLNEQFF. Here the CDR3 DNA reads TGTGCCAGCAGCTTGGGAGGCAACCTCAATGAGCAGTTCTTC.

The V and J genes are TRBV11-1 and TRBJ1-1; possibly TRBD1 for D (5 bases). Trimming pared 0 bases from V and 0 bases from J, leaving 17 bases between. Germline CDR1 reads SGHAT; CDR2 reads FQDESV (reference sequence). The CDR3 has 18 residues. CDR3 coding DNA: TGTGCCAGCAGCTTAGCACAGGATTGGTCGGACATGAACACTGAAGCTTTCTTT. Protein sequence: CASSLAQDWSDMNTEAFF.

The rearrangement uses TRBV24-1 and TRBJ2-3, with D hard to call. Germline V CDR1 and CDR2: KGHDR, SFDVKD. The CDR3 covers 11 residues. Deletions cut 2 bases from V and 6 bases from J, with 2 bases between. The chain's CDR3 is CATSDSDTQYF. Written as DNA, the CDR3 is TGTGCCACCAGTGATTCGGATACGCAGTATTTT.

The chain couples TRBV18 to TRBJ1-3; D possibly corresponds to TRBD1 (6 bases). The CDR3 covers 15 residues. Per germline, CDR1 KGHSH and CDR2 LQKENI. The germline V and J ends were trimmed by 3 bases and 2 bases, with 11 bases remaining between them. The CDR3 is CASSPQGLPGNTIYF. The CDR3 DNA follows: TGTGCCAGCTCACCGCAGGGGCTTCCTGGAAACACCATATATTTT.

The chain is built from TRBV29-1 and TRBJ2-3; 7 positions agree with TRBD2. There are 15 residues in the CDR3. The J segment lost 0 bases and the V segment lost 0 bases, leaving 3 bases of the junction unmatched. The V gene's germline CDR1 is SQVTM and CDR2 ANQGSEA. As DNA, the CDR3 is TGCAGCGTTGAAGATAGCGGGTCTAGCACAGATACGCAGTATTTT. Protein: CSVEDSGSSTDTQYF.